Only one count was recorded for the clone carrying this T cell receptor beta chain. Its antigen is as yet unknown. The J segment lost 6 bases and the V segment lost 5 bases, leaving 7 bases of the junction unmatched. The germline CDR1 and CDR2 sequences are MNHNY and SVGAGI (reference sequence). The CDR3 is 14 residues long. The entry originates in a study of PD-1 blockade in classical Hodgkin lymphoma. Overall study findings and caveats: Diversity similar to that of newly diagnosed patients was seen at baseline in complete responders. Relapsed/refractory patients reportedly had the lowest baseline TCR diversity, below newly diagnosed patients, who were below healthy donors.

The method was immunoSEQ multiplex PCR; TCRdb's version includes in-frame clones alone and lacks a portion of them. The sample lists approximately 20,000 clones; over 65% were seen once. Time point in this sample: cycle 4 day 1 (C4D1), after less than seven weeks of nivolumab. All the patients suffered relapse after autologous stem cell transplantation, and brentuximab vedotin exposure differed. It was by magnetic negative selection that CD4+ T cells were purified from thawed PBMCs. The chain joins TRBV6-6 to TRBJ2-1; TRBD1 matches at 7 bases. Material: CD4+ T cells from blood, obtained before the fourth cycle of nivolumab. This sequence was found in a human donor with classical Hodgkin lymphoma. Here the CDR3 reads CASSRLGQFNEQFF. CDR3 nucleotide sequence: TGTGCCAGCAGTAGACTGGGACAGTTCAATGAGCAGTTCTTC.